This T cell receptor (beta chain) was obtained from a study of cytomegalovirus exposure and HLA in healthy donors. Overall study results and limits: Later on, a genetic analysis was performed. It linked a missense variant in DCLRE1C with V- and J-gene trimming of TCR beta. The productive fraction for most TCR beta V segments was about 87% or about 30% in an earlier analysis. Cytomegalovirus association was assigned to about 150 TCR beta chains.

About this clone itself: Antigen specificity is unknown.

Trimming pared 9 bases from V and 2 bases from J, leaving 11 bases between. Germline V CDR1 and CDR2: SNHLY, FYNNEI. The CDR3 totals 13 residues. The PCR made use of 60 Vbeta and 13 Jbeta primers. Some clones are missing from TCRdb's copy, which holds only in-frame ones; the method was immunoSEQ multiplex PCR. The sample has fewer than 200,000 clones; 80% to 90% are singletons. Sequenced sample: PBMCs. This sequence was found in a man in his forties or fifties in good health and CMV-seropositive. J is TRBJ1-3 and V is TRBV2; the D gene is possibly TRBD1 (6 bases). The CDR3 DNA follows: TGTGCCAGTTTTCAGGGGACTGGAAACACCATATATTTT. It encodes CASFQGTGNTIYF.